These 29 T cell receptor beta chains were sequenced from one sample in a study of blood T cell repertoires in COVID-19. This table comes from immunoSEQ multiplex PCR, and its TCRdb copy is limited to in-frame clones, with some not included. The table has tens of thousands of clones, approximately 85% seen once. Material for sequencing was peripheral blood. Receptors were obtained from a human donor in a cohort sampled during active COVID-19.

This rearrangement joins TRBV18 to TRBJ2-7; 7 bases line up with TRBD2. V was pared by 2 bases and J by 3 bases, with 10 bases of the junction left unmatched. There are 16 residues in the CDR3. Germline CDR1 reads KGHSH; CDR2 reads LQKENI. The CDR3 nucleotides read TGTGCCAGCTCACCAAATGGGGGAGGGGTCAACTACGAGCAGTACTTC. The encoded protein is CASSPNGGGVNYEQYF.

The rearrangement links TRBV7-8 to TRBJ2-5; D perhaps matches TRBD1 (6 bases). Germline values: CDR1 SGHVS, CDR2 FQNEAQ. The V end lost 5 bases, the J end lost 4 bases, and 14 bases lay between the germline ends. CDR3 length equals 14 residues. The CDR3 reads CASSANRVGETQYF. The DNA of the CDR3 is TGTGCCAGCAGCGCGAACAGGGTGGGAGAGACCCAGTACTTC. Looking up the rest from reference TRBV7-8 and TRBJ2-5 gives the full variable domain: GAGVSQSPRYKVAKRGQDVALRCDPISGHVSLFWYQQALGQGPEFLTYFQNEAQLDKSGLPSDRFFAERPEGSVSTLKIQRTQQEDSAVYLCASSANRVGETQYFGPGTRLLVL.

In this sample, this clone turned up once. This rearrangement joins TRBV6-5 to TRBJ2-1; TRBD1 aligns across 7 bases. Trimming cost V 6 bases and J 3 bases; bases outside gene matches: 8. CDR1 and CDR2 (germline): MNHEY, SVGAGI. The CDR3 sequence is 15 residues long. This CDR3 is CASRLGTVNYNEQFF. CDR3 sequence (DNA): TGTGCCAGCAGGCTAGGGACAGTAAACTACAATGAGCAGTTCTTC.

The CDR3 loop is CASSQSGVAGEQYF. In DNA form, the CDR3 reads TGCGCCAGCAGCCAATCAGGGGTGGCGGGCGAGCAGTACTTC. J is TRBJ2-7 and V is TRBV4-1; maybe TRBD1 (6 bases). Trimming cost V 2 bases and J 6 bases, with 14 bases left between them. The germline gives CDR1 MGHRA, CDR2 YSYEKL. CDR3 length: 14 amino acids.

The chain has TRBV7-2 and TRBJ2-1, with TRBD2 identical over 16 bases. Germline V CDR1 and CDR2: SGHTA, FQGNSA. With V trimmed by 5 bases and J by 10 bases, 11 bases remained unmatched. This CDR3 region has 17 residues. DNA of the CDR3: TGTGCCAGCAGCCAAAGAGGGACTAGCGGGAGGGCCCTCGAGCAGTTCTTC. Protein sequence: CASSQRGTSGRALEQFF.

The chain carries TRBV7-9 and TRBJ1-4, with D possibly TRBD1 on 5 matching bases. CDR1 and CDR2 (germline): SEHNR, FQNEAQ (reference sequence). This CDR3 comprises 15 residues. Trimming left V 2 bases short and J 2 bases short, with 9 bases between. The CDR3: CASSLTGGTNEKLFF. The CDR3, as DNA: TGTGCCAGCAGCTTAACTGGGGGGACTAATGAAAAACTGTTTTTT.

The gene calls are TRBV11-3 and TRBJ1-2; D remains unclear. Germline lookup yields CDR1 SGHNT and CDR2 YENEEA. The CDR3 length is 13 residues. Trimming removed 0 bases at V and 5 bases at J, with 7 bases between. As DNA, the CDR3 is TGTGCCAGCAGCTTAGATCCCGAGTATGGCTACACCTTC. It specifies CASSLDPEYGYTF.

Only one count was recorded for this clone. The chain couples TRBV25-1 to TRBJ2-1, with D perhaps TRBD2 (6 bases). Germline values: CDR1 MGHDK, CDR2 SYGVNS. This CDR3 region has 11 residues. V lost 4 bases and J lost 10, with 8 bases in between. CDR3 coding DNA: TGTGCCAGCAGTGCTCGGGGGGAGCAGTTCTTC. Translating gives CASSARGEQFF.

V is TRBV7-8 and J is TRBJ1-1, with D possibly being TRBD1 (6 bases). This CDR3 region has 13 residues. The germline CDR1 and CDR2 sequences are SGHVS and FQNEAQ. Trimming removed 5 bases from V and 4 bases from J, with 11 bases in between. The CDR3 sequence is CASSLRGFTEAFF. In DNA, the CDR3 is TGTGCCAGCAGCCTGAGGGGGTTCACTGAAGCTTTCTTT.

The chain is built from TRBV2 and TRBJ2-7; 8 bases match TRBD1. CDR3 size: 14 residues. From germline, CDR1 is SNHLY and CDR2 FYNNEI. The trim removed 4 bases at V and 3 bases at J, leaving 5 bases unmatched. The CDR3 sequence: CASSADRGSYEQYF. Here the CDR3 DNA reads TGTGCCAGCAGTGCTGACAGGGGCAGCTACGAGCAGTACTTC. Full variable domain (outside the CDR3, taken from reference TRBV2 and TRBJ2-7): EPEVTQTPSHQVTQMGQEVILRCVPISNHLYFYWYRQILGQKVEFLVSFYNNEISEKSEIFDDQFSVERPDGSNFTLKIRSTKLEDSAMYFCASSADRGSYEQYFGPGTRLTVT.

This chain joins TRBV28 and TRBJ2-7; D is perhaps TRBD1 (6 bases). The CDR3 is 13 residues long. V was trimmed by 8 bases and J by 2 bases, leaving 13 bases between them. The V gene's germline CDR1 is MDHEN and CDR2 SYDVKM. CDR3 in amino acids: CASGNRVPYEQYF. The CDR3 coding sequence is TGTGCCAGCGGTAACAGGGTGCCCTACGAGCAGTACTTC.

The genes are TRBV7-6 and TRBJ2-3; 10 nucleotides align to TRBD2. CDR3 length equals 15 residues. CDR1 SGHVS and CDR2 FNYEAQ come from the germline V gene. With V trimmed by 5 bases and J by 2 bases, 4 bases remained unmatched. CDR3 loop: CASSLLAGPTDTQYF. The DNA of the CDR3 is TGTGCCAGCAGCCTACTAGCGGGGCCCACAGATACGCAGTATTTT. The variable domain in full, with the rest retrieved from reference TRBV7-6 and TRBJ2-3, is GAGVSQSPRYKVTKRGQDVALRCDPISGHVSLYWYRQALGQGPEFLTYFNYEAQQDKSGLPNDRFSAERPEGSISTLTIQRTEQRDSAMYRCASSLLAGPTDTQYFGPGTRLTVL.

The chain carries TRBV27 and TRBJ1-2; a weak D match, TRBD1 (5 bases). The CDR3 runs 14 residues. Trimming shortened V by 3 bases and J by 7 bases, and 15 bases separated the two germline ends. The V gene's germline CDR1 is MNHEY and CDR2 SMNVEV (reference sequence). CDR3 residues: CASSFNRGEFGYTF. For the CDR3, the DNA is TGTGCCAGCAGTTTCAATCGGGGGGAATTTGGCTACACCTTC.

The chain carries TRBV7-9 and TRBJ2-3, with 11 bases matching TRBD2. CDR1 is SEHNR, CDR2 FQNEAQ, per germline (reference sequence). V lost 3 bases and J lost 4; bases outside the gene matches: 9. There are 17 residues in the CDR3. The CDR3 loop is CASSLPRGTSGSDTQYF. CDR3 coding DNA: TGTGCCAGCAGCTTGCCACGAGGGACTAGCGGATCAGATACGCAGTATTTT. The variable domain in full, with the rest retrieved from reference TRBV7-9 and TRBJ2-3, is DTGVSQNPRHKITKRGQNVTFRCDPISEHNRLYWYRQTLGQGPEFLTYFQNEAQLEKSRLLSDRFSAERPKGSFSTLEIQRTEQGDSAMYLCASSLPRGTSGSDTQYFGPGTRLTVL.

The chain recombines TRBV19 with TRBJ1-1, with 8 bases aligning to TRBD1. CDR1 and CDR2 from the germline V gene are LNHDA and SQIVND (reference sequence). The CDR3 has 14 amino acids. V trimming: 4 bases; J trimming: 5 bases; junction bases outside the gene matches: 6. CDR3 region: CASSTDRGGTEAFF. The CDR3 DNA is TGTGCCAGTAGTACCGACAGGGGAGGAACTGAAGCTTTCTTT.

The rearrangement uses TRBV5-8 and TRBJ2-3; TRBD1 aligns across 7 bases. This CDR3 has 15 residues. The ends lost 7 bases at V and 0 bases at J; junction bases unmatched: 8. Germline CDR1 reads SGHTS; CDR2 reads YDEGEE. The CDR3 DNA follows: TGTGCCAGCCGCAAACCGGGACAGAGCACAGATACGCAGTATTTT. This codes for CASRKPGQSTDTQYF.

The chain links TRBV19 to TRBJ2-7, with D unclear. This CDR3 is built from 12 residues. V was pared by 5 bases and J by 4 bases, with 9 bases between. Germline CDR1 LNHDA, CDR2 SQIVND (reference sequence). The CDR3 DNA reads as TGTGCCAGTAGTTTATCAGGTTACGAGCAGTACTTC. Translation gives CASSLSGYEQYF.

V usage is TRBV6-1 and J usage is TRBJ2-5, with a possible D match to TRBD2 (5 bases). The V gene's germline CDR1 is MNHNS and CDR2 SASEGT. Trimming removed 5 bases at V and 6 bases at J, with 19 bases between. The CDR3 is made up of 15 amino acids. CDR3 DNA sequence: TGTGCCAGCAGTTCCCCTCCCGGGGAAGGGAAGACCCAGTACTTC. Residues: CASSSPPGEGKTQYF.

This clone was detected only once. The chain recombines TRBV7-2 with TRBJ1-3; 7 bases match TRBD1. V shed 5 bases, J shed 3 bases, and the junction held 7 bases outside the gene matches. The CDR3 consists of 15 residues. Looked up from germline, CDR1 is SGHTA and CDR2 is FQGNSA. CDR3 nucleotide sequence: TGTGCCAGCAGCAGAACAGGGGACGGTGGAAACACCATATATTTT. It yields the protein CASSRTGDGGNTIYF.

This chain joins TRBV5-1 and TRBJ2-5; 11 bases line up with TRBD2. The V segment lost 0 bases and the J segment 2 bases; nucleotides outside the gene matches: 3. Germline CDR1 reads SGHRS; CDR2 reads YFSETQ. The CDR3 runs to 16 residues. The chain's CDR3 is CASSLATSGNQETQYF. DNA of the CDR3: TGCGCCAGCAGCTTGGCGACTAGCGGGAATCAAGAGACCCAGTACTTC.

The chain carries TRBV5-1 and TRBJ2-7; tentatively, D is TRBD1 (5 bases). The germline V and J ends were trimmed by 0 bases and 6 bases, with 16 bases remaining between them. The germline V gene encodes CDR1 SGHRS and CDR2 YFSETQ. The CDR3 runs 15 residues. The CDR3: CASSLAGRPGSEQYF. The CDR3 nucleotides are TGCGCCAGCAGCTTGGCCGGACGCCCAGGGTCCGAGCAGTACTTC.

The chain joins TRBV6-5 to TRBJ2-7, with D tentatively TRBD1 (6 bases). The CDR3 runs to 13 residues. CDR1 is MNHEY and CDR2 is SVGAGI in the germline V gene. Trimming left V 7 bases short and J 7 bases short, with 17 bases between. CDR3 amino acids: CASKGMGAGEQYF. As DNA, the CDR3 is TGTGCCAGCAAAGGAATGGGGGCGGGTGAGCAGTACTTC.

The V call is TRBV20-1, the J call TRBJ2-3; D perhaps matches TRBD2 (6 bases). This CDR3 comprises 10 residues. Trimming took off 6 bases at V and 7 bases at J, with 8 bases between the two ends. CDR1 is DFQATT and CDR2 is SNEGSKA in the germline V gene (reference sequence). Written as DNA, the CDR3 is TGCAGTGCAACTAGCAATACGCAGTATTTT. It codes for CSATSNTQYF.

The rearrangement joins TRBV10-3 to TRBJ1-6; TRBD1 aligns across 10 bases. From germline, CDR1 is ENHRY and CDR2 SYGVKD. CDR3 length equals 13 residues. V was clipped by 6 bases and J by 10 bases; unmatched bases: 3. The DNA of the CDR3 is TGTGCCATCAGAGGGACAGGGGAATCACCCCTCCACTTT. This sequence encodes CAIRGTGESPLHF.

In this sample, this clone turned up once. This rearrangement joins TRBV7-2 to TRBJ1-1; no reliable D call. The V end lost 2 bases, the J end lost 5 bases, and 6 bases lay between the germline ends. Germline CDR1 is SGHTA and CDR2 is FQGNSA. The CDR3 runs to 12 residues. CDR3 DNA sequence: TGTGCCAGCAGCTTACCAGAAACTGAAGCTTTCTTT. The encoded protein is CASSLPETEAFF.

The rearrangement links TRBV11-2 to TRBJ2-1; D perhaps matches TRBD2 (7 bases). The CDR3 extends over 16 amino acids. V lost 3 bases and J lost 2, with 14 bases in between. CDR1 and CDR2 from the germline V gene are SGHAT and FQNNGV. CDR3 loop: CASSFGGGSTYNEQFF. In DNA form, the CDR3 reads TGTGCCAGCAGCTTTGGGGGGGGCAGTACCTACAATGAGCAGTTCTTC.

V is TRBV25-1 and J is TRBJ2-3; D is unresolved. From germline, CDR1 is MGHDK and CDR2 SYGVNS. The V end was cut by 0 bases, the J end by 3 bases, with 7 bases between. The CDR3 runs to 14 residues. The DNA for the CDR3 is TGTGCCAGCAGTGAATATTCCCTGACAGATACGCAGTATTTT. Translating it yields CASSEYSLTDTQYF.

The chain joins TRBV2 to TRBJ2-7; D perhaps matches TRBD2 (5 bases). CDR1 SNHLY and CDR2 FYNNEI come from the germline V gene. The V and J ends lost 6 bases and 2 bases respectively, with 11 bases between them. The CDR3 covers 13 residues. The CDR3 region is CASSVTRAYEQYF. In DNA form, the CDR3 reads TGTGCCAGCAGCGTTACTAGGGCCTACGAGCAGTACTTC. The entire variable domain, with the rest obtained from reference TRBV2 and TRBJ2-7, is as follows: EPEVTQTPSHQVTQMGQEVILRCVPISNHLYFYWYRQILGQKVEFLVSFYNNEISEKSEIFDDQFSVERPDGSNFTLKIRSTKLEDSAMYFCASSVTRAYEQYFGPGTRLTVT.

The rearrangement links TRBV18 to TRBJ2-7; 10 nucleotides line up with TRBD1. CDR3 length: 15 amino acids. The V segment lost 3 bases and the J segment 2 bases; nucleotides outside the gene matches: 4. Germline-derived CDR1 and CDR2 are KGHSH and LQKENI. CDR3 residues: CASSPDRGGPYEQYF. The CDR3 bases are TGTGCCAGCTCACCGGACAGGGGGGGCCCCTACGAGCAGTACTTC.